The 15 T cell receptor beta chains presented below share a single source sample, sequenced in a study of T cell changes during pregnancy in multiple sclerosis. This table comes from immunoSEQ multiplex PCR, and its TCRdb copy is limited to in-frame clones, with some not included. The sample shows tens of thousands of clones, 91% of them seen only once. The sample was CD8+ T cells from peripheral blood mononuclear cells, taken in the second trimester of pregnancy. The receptors were sampled from a female donor with multiple sclerosis, enrolled in a pregnancy study.

The V gene is TRBV5-1, the J gene TRBJ1-1; TRBD1 might be the D (5 bases). V gave up 0 bases and J gave up 0 bases, with 9 bases separating them. Per germline, CDR1 SGHRS and CDR2 YFSETQ. This CDR3 is 15 amino acids long. The CDR3 DNA sequence: TGCGCCAGCAGCTTGGTCCAGGGCCTGAACACTGAAGCTTTCTTT. It encodes CASSLVQGLNTEAFF.

This clone was found once. This chain links TRBV2 with TRBJ2-1, with D tentatively TRBD1 (6 bases). Per germline, CDR1 SNHLY and CDR2 FYNNEI. Trimming stripped 6 bases from V and 4 bases from J, with 13 bases between. The CDR3 sequence is 14 residues long. The CDR3 region is CASRSSTGYNEQFF. CDR3 nucleotides: TGTGCCAGCAGATCAAGCACAGGGTACAATGAGCAGTTCTTC.

The genes are TRBV18 and TRBJ1-3; 7 nucleotides agree with TRBD1. CDR3 length: 13 amino acids. V trimming: 3 bases; J trimming: 10 bases; junction bases outside the gene matches: 6. Germline V lookup: CDR1 KGHSH, CDR2 LQKENI. The CDR3 nucleotides read TGTGCCAGCTCACCCCCATGGGACAGAACCATATATTTT. Amino acid sequence: CASSPPWDRTIYF.

Only a few counts were recorded for this clone. The chain links TRBV19 to TRBJ1-2; TRBD1 might be the D (6 bases). CDR1 and CDR2 from the germline V gene are LNHDA and SQIVND (reference sequence). This CDR3 region has 15 residues. Trimming pared 9 bases from V and 2 bases from J, leaving 19 bases between. Here the CDR3 reads CASHGAPGGNYGYTF. For the CDR3, the DNA is TGTGCCAGCCACGGGGCCCCGGGGGGCAACTATGGCTACACCTTC.

As DNA, the CDR3 is TGTGCCAGCAGAGACAGGGGAGCTAACTATGGCTACACCTTC. The encoded protein is CASRDRGANYGYTF. J is TRBJ1-2 and V is TRBV6-6; 8 bases agree with TRBD1. The CDR3 length is 14 residues. Unmatched junction bases numbered 3, after V lost 6 bases and J lost 0 bases. In germline, CDR1 is MNHNY, CDR2 SVGAGI (reference sequence).

This clone was detected a few times. The chain joins TRBV4-2 to TRBJ1-6, with TRBD1 as a possible D gene (5 bases). Trimming took 0 bases from V and 7 from J, leaving 10 bases between them. Looked up from germline, CDR1 is LGHNA and CDR2 is YNFKEQ. The CDR3 spans 15 residues. DNA for the CDR3: TGTGCCAGCAGCCAAGATCTCGGGGGAAATTCACCCCTCCACTTT. It encodes CASSQDLGGNSPLHF.

The chain joins TRBV29-1 to TRBJ2-3, with TRBD2 identical over 13 bases. The V segment lost 6 bases and the J segment 11 bases; nucleotides outside the gene matches: 8. Germline lookup yields CDR1 SQVTM and CDR2 ANQGSEA. The CDR3 loop spans 13 amino acids. The CDR3 loop reads CSVGLAGDRGQYF. As DNA, the CDR3 is TGCAGCGTCGGACTAGCGGGGGATCGCGGGCAGTATTTT.

This clone appeared once. This chain connects TRBV4-3 to TRBJ1-2, with no clear D. Germline V lookup: CDR1 LGHNA, CDR2 YSLEER. The V and J ends lost 0 bases and 5 bases respectively, with 13 bases between them. The CDR3 sequence is 15 residues long. The CDR3 DNA follows: TGCGCCAGCAGCCAAGATCTGGCAGGCGATTATGGCTACACCTTC. Translated: CASSQDLAGDYGYTF.

The chain has TRBV6-5 and TRBJ2-5, with D tentatively TRBD1 (6 bases). Germline values: CDR1 MNHEY, CDR2 SVGAGI. This CDR3 comprises 16 residues. V gave up 2 bases and J gave up 4 bases, with 17 bases separating them. The CDR3 DNA is TGTGCCAGCAGTTACGGCGCAGGGGCAATTGGAGAGACCCAGTACTTC. Its protein product is CASSYGAGAIGETQYF.

The genes are TRBV6-1 and TRBJ2-7; TRBD2 aligns across 11 bases. This CDR3 has 16 amino acids. The V gene end was trimmed by 3 bases and the J gene end by 3 bases; junction bases not matched to a gene: 7. Germline V gives CDR1 MNHNS, CDR2 SASEGT. The CDR3 sequence is CASSEEVAGGLYEQYF. The CDR3 DNA is TGTGCCAGCAGTGAGGAAGTAGCGGGAGGGCTCTACGAGCAGTACTTC.

The chain recombines TRBV6-5 with TRBJ2-1; 11 bases map to TRBD2. This CDR3 is built from 16 residues. V lost 0 bases to trimming and J lost 5 bases; unmatched junction nucleotides: 3. The germline V gene encodes CDR1 MNHEY and CDR2 SVGAGI. CDR3 protein: CASSYSVAGGDNEQFF. CDR3 DNA sequence: TGTGCCAGCAGTTACTCGGTAGCGGGAGGGGACAATGAGCAGTTCTTC.

In this sample, this clone turned up once. The chain carries TRBV25-1 and TRBJ2-1; D is unresolved. Trimming shortened V by 3 bases and J by 6 bases, and 12 bases separated the two germline ends. The CDR3 contains 14 residues. CDR1 MGHDK and CDR2 SYGVNS come from the germline V gene. CDR3 amino acids: CASSDETHLNEQFF. Here the CDR3 DNA reads TGTGCCAGCAGTGACGAGACACACCTCAATGAGCAGTTCTTC.

The J gene is TRBJ2-7, the V gene TRBV6-5; 9 bases match TRBD2. V lost 2 bases to trimming and J lost 4 bases; unmatched junction nucleotides: 6. Germline values: CDR1 MNHEY, CDR2 SVGAGI. CDR3 length: 15 amino acids. The CDR3 sequence is CASSYLAGGSYEQYF. The DNA for the CDR3 is TGTGCCAGCAGTTACCTGGCGGGGGGGTCTTACGAGCAGTACTTC.

The chain recombines TRBV4-3 with TRBJ2-6, with D possibly being TRBD2 (5 bases). This CDR3 is 16 amino acids long. Germline lookup yields CDR1 LGHNA and CDR2 YSLEER. V was trimmed by 1 base and J by 0 bases, leaving 7 bases between them. The CDR3, as DNA: TGCGCCAGCAGCCAAGTAGGAGGCTCTGGGGCCAACGTCCTGACTTTC. It is translated as CASSQVGGSGANVLTF.

This sequence joins TRBV25-1 and TRBJ1-1; possible D gene TRBD1, 6 bases. Trimming stripped 1 base from V and 7 bases from J, with 10 bases between. CDR1 is MGHDK, CDR2 SYGVNS, per germline. The CDR3 totals 13 residues. The CDR3, as DNA: TGTGCCAGCAGTGAATTACGGACAGATGAAGCTTTCTTT. The encoded protein is CASSELRTDEAFF.